One and the same sample provided the 5 T cell receptor beta chains below, sequenced in a study of shared clonotypes between healthy human individuals. Profiled with immunoSEQ multiplex PCR; TCRdb holds only in-frame clones, not every one. The sample contains hundreds of thousands of clones, 80% to 95% of which appear only once. CD8 cells classed as naive were CD45RO-negative and positively selected for CCR7, excluding terminally differentiated effector memory CD45RA+ cells. Specimen: naive CD8+ T cells sorted from blood. The receptor source for this set is a man aged 30 to 39 in good health.

Points on this clone: Within the sample, other DNA sequences also encode this same CDR3. The CDR3 spells CASSLVGETQYF. The DNA for the CDR3 is TGTGCCAGCAGCTTAGTCGGAGAGACCCAGTACTTC. The chain has TRBV11-2 and TRBJ2-5, with no clear D. V lost 1 base and J 4 bases, leaving 4 bases between the germline ends. This CDR3 has 12 amino acids. Looked up from germline, CDR1 is SGHAT and CDR2 is FQNNGV. Looking up the rest from reference TRBV11-2 and TRBJ2-5 gives the full variable domain: EAGVAQSPRYKIIEKRQSVAFWCNPISGHATLYWYQQILGQGPKLLIQFQNNGVVDDSQLPKDRFSAERLKGVDSTLKIQPAKLEDSAVYLCASSLVGETQYFGPGTRLLVL.

V is TRBV28 and J is TRBJ2-5, with TRBD1 matching 11 bases. The germline CDR1 and CDR2 sequences are MDHEN and SYDVKM. Trimming took 3 bases from V and 5 from J; bases not matched to a gene: 8. The CDR3 extends over 16 amino acids. The CDR3 DNA is TGTGCCAGCAGTTTGGGGACAGGGGGTTTGGGGGAGACCCAGTACTTC. Translation gives CASSLGTGGLGETQYF.

The chain has TRBV7-9 and TRBJ2-3; D unclear. The germline CDR1 and CDR2 sequences are SEHNR and FQNEAQ (reference sequence). V shed 2 bases and J shed 4 bases, with 7 bases lying between them. CDR3 length: 13 amino acids. The CDR3 coding sequence is TGTGCCAGCAGCTTATCCCGTCCAGATACGCAGTATTTT. Translation: CASSLSRPDTQYF. Supplemented by reference TRBV7-9 and TRBJ2-3, the full variable domain reads DTGVSQNPRHKITKRGQNVTFRCDPISEHNRLYWYRQTLGQGPEFLTYFQNEAQLEKSRLLSDRFSAERPKGSFSTLEIQRTEQGDSAMYLCASSLSRPDTQYFGPGTRLTVL.

The V gene is TRBV7-9, the J gene TRBJ2-1; unclear D gene. Germline CDR1 reads SEHNR; CDR2 reads FQNEAQ (reference sequence). CDR3 size: 10 residues. V was clipped by 4 bases and J by 9 bases, with 4 bases between them. The DNA of the CDR3 is TGTGCCAGCAGCTCTCGTGAGCAGTTCTTC. Translated: CASSSREQFF. The full variable domain, in which reference TRBV7-9 and TRBJ2-1 provide the parts outside the CDR3, is DTGVSQNPRHKITKRGQNVTFRCDPISEHNRLYWYRQTLGQGPEFLTYFQNEAQLEKSRLLSDRFSAERPKGSFSTLEIQRTEQGDSAMYLCASSSREQFFGPGTRLTVL.

The chain is built from TRBV10-3 and TRBJ2-7; a weak D match, TRBD2 (7 bases). Trimming pared 0 bases from V and 4 bases from J, leaving 13 bases between. The germline gives CDR1 ENHRY, CDR2 SYGVKD. The CDR3 is 15 amino acids. Written as DNA, the CDR3 is TGTGCCATCAGTGAGTCCGGGGGGCCTGGATACGAGCAGTACTTC. As protein: CAISESGGPGYEQYF.